This T cell receptor beta chain was recovered during a study of shared clonotypes between healthy human individuals. Trimming cost V 7 bases and J 2 bases, with 17 bases left between them. The germline CDR1 and CDR2 sequences are SQVTM and ANQGSEA. The CDR3 contains 14 residues. An assay was performed, and its level was deep. Libraries were prepared by immunoSEQ multiplex PCR; TCRdb keeps only in-frame clonotypes and omits some of them. Among about 510,000 clones, approximately 85% were seen once, and the ten largest hold 10% to 15%. Recent acute infections and vaccinations were absent in the healthy HIV-negative adult donors.

This sequence originates from a woman between 35 and 50 years old in good health. Some clones in this sample may be carry-over from other donors' samples. V is TRBV29-1 and J is TRBJ1-2, with no clear D. Sequencing was done on a sample of PBMCs. The CDR3 reads CSDDPERGNYGYTF. In DNA, the CDR3 is TGCAGCGACGACCCCGAAAGAGGGAACTATGGCTACACCTTC.